This paragraph covers one T cell receptor beta chain sequence. What antigen it recognizes has not been identified. Base qualities were left out, and no much larger clone turns up one base away. The library was built by means of RT-PCR. Sequenced using an Illumina HiSeq 2500. TCRdb's own reprocessing of the public reads used fastp at Q25 and MiXCR and kept productive beta chains. Every distinct CDR3 protein forms one entry, paired with its most common genes and DNA. The table for this sample lists about 700,000 distinct CDR3 sequences; approximately 15% of them were counted only once. The top ten clones comprise 9.5% to 13% of the sample. This record belongs to a study of response to subunit inactivated influenza vaccine (dated by TCRdb to between 2018 and 2020). In the study overall: Deep quantitative T cell receptor repertoire profiling was used in the study to track responses to a trivalent subunit inactivated influenza vaccine. Results and caveats for the whole study, not just this receptor: The authors proposed that each seasonal influenza vaccination may bring in only a limited number of new T cells.

The source of this sequence is a man in his fifties who received an inactivated influenza vaccine. Donor details come from another sample of the same person, matched by shared clones. The sample consisted of PBMCs from blood, taken about 11 days after vaccination.

The DNA sequence is TGCAGTGCTAGGGGGAGGAACTATAATTCACCCCTCCACTTT. Protein translation: CSARGRNYNSPLHF. The chain is made from TRBV20-1 and TRBJ1-6; the D segment cannot be called with confidence. In the germline V gene (reference sequence), CDR1 corresponds to DFQATT and CDR2 to SNEGSKA. The CDR3, cysteine through phenylalanine, is 14 amino acids long. Only the CDR3 part of the read is kept: 42 bases, read in frame from the first base. Deletion took 3 bases off V and 3 bases off J, with a span of 9 bases between the germline ends.